This T cell receptor beta chain is from a study of T cells in Graves' hyperthyroidism and ophthalmopathy. The CDR3 length is 19 residues. CDR1 and CDR2 (germline): DFQATT, SNEGSKA (reference sequence). Study-wide results and caveats: Median prediction lead before ophthalmopathy onset was 5 to 7 months with the model. Among thyroid clonotypes expanded above 0.001, most also appeared in blood.

On this clonotype itself: Its specificity is not known. This clone may be a read error of a much larger clone one base away.

Stable Graves' hyperthyroidism denoted no ophthalmopathy progression over 18 months. PBMCs came from 9 to 10 ml fresh peripheral blood. The source material, RNA transcripts, was used to amplify TCR beta CDR3 regions. RT-PCR in the first round (using the HTBI primer set) targeted the TCR CDR3. TCRdb used MiXCR to reprocess the multiplex PCR reads, holding one entry per CDR3 protein. Here the sample spans about 210,000 distinct CDR3 sequences, approximately 17% being singletons. The sequenced sample was blood. The sequence was collected from a man in his fifties or sixties with Graves' hyperthyroidism. This chain uses TRBV20-1 with TRBJ2-1, with 7 bases matching TRBD2. The CDR3 bases are TGCAGTGCTGGAGATATGCGGAGGGAGGGACGGGGTGGTTACAATGAGCAGTTCTTC. Amino acids: CSAGDMRREGRGGYNEQFF.